The 21 T cell receptor beta chains below all came from one sample that was sequenced in a study of spatial heterogeneity in lung cancer. Time point reported: sample taken at primary tumor resection. The authors sequenced whole RNA from tumor, nontumor lung or frozen PBMC without sorting. TCRdb redid the calling of the 5' RACE reads with MiXCR, one entry per CDR3 protein. The data hold about 20,000 distinct CDR3 sequences, with around 20% observed a single time. The sequences come from PBMCs, collected at surgery. Receptor source: a male donor with early-stage non-small cell lung cancer.

On this clonotype: A much larger clone differs from this one at a single base, so this may be a read error. V and J are TRBV7-3 and TRBJ2-3; 10 nucleotides agree with TRBD2. CDR3 length: 14 amino acids. The germline gives CDR1 SGHTA, CDR2 FQGTGA. The CDR3 nucleotides are TGTGTCAGCAGCCGGACTAGCGGAAGGGATACGCAGTATTTT. Its protein is CVSSRTSGRDTQYF. Full variable domain (rest looked up from reference TRBV7-3 and TRBJ2-3): GAGVSQTPSNKVTEKGKYVELRCDPISGHTALYWYRQSLGQGPEFLIYFQGTGAADDSGLPNDRFFAVRPEGSVSTLKIQRTERGDSAVYLCVSSRTSGRDTQYFGPGTRLTVL.

This clonotype was found many times. The rearrangement joins TRBV15 to TRBJ1-1, with 8 bases aligning to TRBD1. The germline V gene encodes CDR1 LNHNV and CDR2 YYDKDF (reference sequence). V was clipped by 1 base and J by 7 bases; unmatched bases: 14. The CDR3 spans 17 residues. In nucleotides, the CDR3 is TGTGCCACCAGCAGAGGATTCCAGGGGGCGCGGAATGATGAAGCTTTCTTT. Amino acid sequence: CATSRGFQGARNDEAFF.

This clonotype was seen only a few times. This chain links TRBV24-1 with TRBJ2-1, with unresolved D. The CDR3 sequence is 17 residues long. V shed 5 bases and J shed 10 bases, with 26 bases lying between them. Germline V gene data show CDR1 as KGHDR and CDR2 as SFDVKD. CDR3 coding DNA: TGTGCCACCAGTGCCGCGAGCTCCGGAATGGGGTCTGACGAGCAGTTCTTC. It codes for CATSAASSGMGSDEQFF.

This clonotype has a handful of counts. This chain connects TRBV6-6 to TRBJ2-2, with TRBD1 matching 9 bases. Germline CDR1 is MNHNY and CDR2 is SVGAGI (reference sequence). The CDR3 sequence is 16 residues long. V lost 2 bases and J lost 2; bases outside the gene matches: 3. This CDR3 is CASSYPGQGNTGELFF. The DNA of the CDR3 is TGTGCCAGCAGTTACCCGGGACAGGGCAACACCGGGGAGCTGTTTTTT.

The chain recombines TRBV20-1 with TRBJ2-5, with 7 nucleotides matching TRBD1. The germline CDR1 and CDR2 sequences are DFQATT and SNEGSKA (reference sequence). The V gene end was trimmed by 0 bases and the J gene end by 2 bases; junction bases not matched to a gene: 6. This CDR3 is built from 15 residues. The CDR3 here is CSARDIGTEQETQYF. The CDR3 coding sequence is TGCAGTGCTAGAGATATTGGGACAGAGCAAGAGACCCAGTACTTC.

By its share, this clonotype is medium-sized. This chain links TRBV19 with TRBJ1-2; D is unresolved. V dropped 5 bases and J dropped 6 bases, with 13 bases sitting between them. Germline assignment: CDR1 LNHDA and CDR2 SQIVND (reference sequence). The CDR3 loop spans 13 amino acids. This CDR3 reads CASSASGGNGYTF. CDR3 nucleotide sequence: TGTGCCAGTAGTGCGTCAGGAGGAAATGGCTACACCTTC.

The chain links TRBV6-4 to TRBJ1-1, with TRBD1 as a possible D gene (5 bases). The germline V gene has CDR1 MRHNA and CDR2 SNTAGT. The CDR3 has 14 amino acids. V lost 5 bases and J 4 bases, leaving 14 bases between the germline ends. The CDR3 here is CASSLESGSTEAFF. The DNA of the CDR3 is TGTGCCAGCAGTTTGGAATCAGGGAGCACTGAAGCTTTCTTT.

In this sample, this clonotype turned up a few times. This chain connects TRBV7-2 to TRBJ1-6; 11 bases are shared with TRBD1. Germline V gene data show CDR1 as SGHTA and CDR2 as FQGNSA. Trimming removed 4 bases from V and 10 bases from J; junction bases left unmatched: 6. This CDR3 region has 15 residues. DNA for the CDR3: TGTGCCAGCAGCTCCCGTGGGACAGGGGGATCACCCCTCCACTTT. It codes for CASSSRGTGGSPLHF.

V usage is TRBV13 and J usage is TRBJ2-5, with 7 nucleotides matching TRBD2. J gave up 2 bases and V 2 bases, and 11 bases lay outside the gene matches. CDR1 and CDR2 from the germline V gene are PRHDT and FYEKMQ (reference sequence). This CDR3 region has 17 residues. This chain's CDR3 is CASSLKPQLAKQETQYF. The CDR3 nucleotides read TGTGCCAGCAGCTTAAAACCCCAACTAGCGAAACAAGAGACCCAGTACTTC. Variable domain in full (rest from reference TRBV13 and TRBJ2-5): AAGVIQSPRHLIKEKRETATLKCYPIPRHDTVYWYQQGPGQDPQFLISFYEKMQSDKGSIPDRFSAQQFSDYHSELNMSSLELGDSALYFCASSLKPQLAKQETQYFGPGTRLLVL.

Sample share makes this clonotype medium-sized. This sequence joins TRBV14 and TRBJ2-5, with D possibly TRBD2 on 5 matching bases. Trimming took off 1 base at V and 4 bases at J, with 13 bases between the two ends. The germline V gene has CDR1 SGHDN and CDR2 FVKESK. The CDR3 is 15 amino acids. Here the CDR3 reads CASSQALAGGETQYF. For the CDR3, the DNA is TGTGCCAGCAGCCAAGCCCTAGCTGGAGGAGAGACCCAGTACTTC.

This clonotype was seen more than once but under ten times. The V gene is TRBV4-1, the J gene TRBJ1-5, with D possibly being TRBD1 (5 bases). This CDR3 is 15 amino acids long. From germline, CDR1 is MGHRA and CDR2 YSYEKL. The V and J ends lost 0 bases and 7 bases respectively, with 13 bases between them. In DNA form, the CDR3 reads TGCGCCAGCAGCCAAGATGGGACCAGAGGACAGCCCCAGCATTTT. Translating gives CASSQDGTRGQPQHF.

This clonotype was counted at least ten times. The V call is TRBV19, the J call TRBJ1-1; 7 bases agree with TRBD1. Trimming took 2 bases from V and 8 from J; bases not matched to a gene: 11. The CDR3 runs to 15 residues. From germline, CDR1 is LNHDA and CDR2 SQIVND (reference sequence). For the CDR3, the DNA is TGTGCCAGTAGTATAAGCCCCGGACAGGTCAACGAAGCTTTCTTT. Encoded protein: CASSISPGQVNEAFF.

This clonotype is categorized as medium-sized. The genes are TRBV19 and TRBJ1-2, with unresolved D. Germline V gene lookup returns CDR1 LNHDA and CDR2 SQIVND (reference sequence). The V end was cut by 0 bases, the J end by 7 bases, with 3 bases between. The CDR3 consists of 11 residues. This chain's CDR3 is CASSIDGGYTF. CDR3 coding DNA: TGTGCCAGTAGTATAGACGGTGGCTACACCTTC.

This clonotype was found a few times. The rearrangement links TRBV24-1 to TRBJ2-5; D may be TRBD1 or TRBD2 (6 bases each). The CDR3 loop spans 17 amino acids. The germline CDR1 and CDR2 sequences are KGHDR and SFDVKD. The ends were cut back, 3 bases at V and 4 bases at J, with 20 bases in the middle. The CDR3 nucleotides read TGTGCCACCAGTGATCCCGTAAAGGAGGGGGAGGTAGAGACCCAGTACTTC. As protein: CATSDPVKEGEVETQYF.

This clonotype has a count of ten or more. The V gene is TRBV7-2, the J gene TRBJ1-1; unclear D gene. The CDR3 length is 19 residues. Germline V gives CDR1 SGHTA, CDR2 FQGNSA. V lost 2 bases and J 3 bases, leaving 25 bases between the germline ends. This chain's CDR3 is CASSLSWVNSLLPDTEAFF. CDR3 coding DNA: TGTGCCAGCAGCTTATCGTGGGTAAACAGTCTCCTCCCAGACACTGAAGCTTTCTTT.

This clonotype was seen at least ten times. In DNA, the CDR3 is TGTGCCAGCAGCCAGACCGGGTCTACTCATGGCTACACCTTC. Translated, it gives CASSQTGSTHGYTF. The gene calls are TRBV3-1 and TRBJ1-2; D gene ambiguous. Between the trimmed V and J ends, which lost 3 bases and 6 bases, there was a span of 14 bases. CDR3 length equals 14 residues. Looked up from germline, CDR1 is LGHDT and CDR2 is YNNKEL (reference sequence).

This clonotype has ten or more counts. CDR3 region: CASSPQPITGGKKLFF. The CDR3 nucleotides are TGCGCCAGCAGCCCCCAACCCATTACTGGCGGGAAAAAACTGTTTTTT. J is TRBJ1-4 and V is TRBV5-1, with no clear D. The germline V gene encodes CDR1 SGHRS and CDR2 YFSETQ. The CDR3 sequence is 16 residues long. V shed 4 bases and J shed 9 bases, with 22 bases lying between them.

The chain recombines TRBV6-4 with TRBJ1-1; no clear D. Looked up from germline, CDR1 is MRHNA and CDR2 is SNTAGT. V was shortened by 2 bases and J by 0 bases, with 4 bases between the two germline ends. The CDR3 totals 13 residues. CDR3 in amino acids: CASSDNMNTEAFF. The CDR3 DNA follows: TGTGCCAGCAGTGACAACATGAACACTGAAGCTTTCTTT.

This rearrangement joins TRBV2 to TRBJ1-6; 9 nucleotides line up with TRBD1. CDR3 size: 13 residues. Unmatched junction bases numbered 5, after V lost 7 bases and J lost 10 bases. Germline V gene lookup returns CDR1 SNHLY and CDR2 FYNNEI. Written as DNA, the CDR3 is TGTGCCAGCATCGGGACAGGGCTGTCACCCCTCCACTTT. Protein sequence: CASIGTGLSPLHF.

This clonotype occurred a few times. The J gene is TRBJ2-5, the V gene TRBV29-1, with 8 positions matching TRBD1. V shed 6 bases and J 2 bases; nucleotides not matched to a gene: 8. The CDR3 sequence is 14 residues long. Germline V gene data show CDR1 as SQVTM and CDR2 as ANQGSEA. CDR3 in DNA: TGCAGCGTACGACAGGGGACGGTTCAAGAGACCCAGTACTTC. Its protein product is CSVRQGTVQETQYF.

For this clonotype: Being one base from a much bigger clone, this may be a read error. As the CDR3 is not closed by the conserved phenylalanine or tryptophan, this likely results from a read error. This sequence joins TRBV9 and TRBJ2-7; 9 bases align to TRBD1. The CDR3 loop spans 15 amino acids. CDR1 and CDR2 (germline): SGDLS, YYNGEE. Germline trimming cut 3 bases from V and 3 bases from J; bases unmatched to any gene: 7. The CDR3 here is CASSAGTGYGYEQYI. CDR3 DNA: TGTGCCAGCAGCGCCGGGACAGGGTACGGCTACGAGCAGTACATC.